This TCR beta chain was identified during a study of kidney transplant recipient with SARS-CoV-2 infection. This CDR3 is built from 17 residues. Germline V gene sequence: CDR1 KGHDR, CDR2 SFDVKD. V was pared by 5 bases and J by 4 bases, with 22 bases between. TCRdb ran MiXCR on the reads and lists one entry per CDR3 protein. The repertoire consists of roughly 230,000 distinct CDR3 sequences, with under 35% occurring once and the leading ten covering 6% to 8.5%. Sample: a blood sample, taken at baseline and around day 110 from a kidney transplant recipient. The clonotype was recovered from a male patient younger than 45 who had COVID-19 and was a kidney transplant recipient. T cells may partly derive from the graft donor. V and J are TRBV24-1 and TRBJ1-2; D unclear. CDR3 bases: TGTGCCACCAGTGGTTTAGGTAGTACCAGAAAGACCTATGGCTACACCTTC. This encodes CATSGLGSTRKTYGYTF.